These 23 T cell receptor beta chains were sequenced from one sample in a study of blood T cell repertoires in COVID-19. Clones were sequenced by immunoSEQ multiplex PCR, and TCRdb holds only the in-frame ones, with some missing. The sample has some 300,000 clones, around 91% seen once. The material sequenced was peripheral blood. These receptor sequences come from a woman between 40 and 55 years old with COVID-19, enrolled during active disease.

This clone was counted only a few times. This chain connects TRBV7-9 to TRBJ2-7, with a tentative D call TRBD2 (7 bases). CDR3 size: 14 residues. Trimming cost V 5 bases and J 2 bases, with 13 bases left between them. Per the germline V gene, CDR1 is SEHNR and CDR2 is FQNEAQ (reference sequence). The CDR3: CASSGGAPAYEQYF. The CDR3 region has the DNA TGTGCCAGCAGCGGGGGGGCTCCCGCCTACGAGCAGTACTTC.

This sequence joins TRBV7-9 and TRBJ1-1; 7 bases match TRBD1. The CDR3 sequence is 15 residues long. CDR1 and CDR2 (germline): SEHNR, FQNEAQ (reference sequence). With 4 bases clipped from V and 4 bases from J, the junction kept 9 bases outside the gene matches. As DNA, the CDR3 is TGTGCCAGCAGCTATGGACAGGCTTGGGGCACTGAAGCTTTCTTT. Translating it yields CASSYGQAWGTEAFF. The full variable domain, completed using reference TRBV7-9 and TRBJ1-1, is DTGVSQNPRHKITKRGQNVTFRCDPISEHNRLYWYRQTLGQGPEFLTYFQNEAQLEKSRLLSDRFSAERPKGSFSTLEIQRTEQGDSAMYLCASSYGQAWGTEAFFGQGTRLTVV.

This sequence joins TRBV28 and TRBJ2-1, with 12 bases fitting TRBD1. Germline V gene data show CDR1 as MDHEN and CDR2 as SYDVKM. The CDR3 length is 15 residues. With 6 bases clipped from V and 7 bases from J, the junction kept 7 bases outside the gene matches. The CDR3 bases are TGTGCCAGCAGCTCTAGGGACAGGGGGCGGAATGAGCAGTTCTTC. Translating it yields CASSSRDRGRNEQFF.

The rearrangement uses TRBV4-1 and TRBJ1-4, with D uncertain. Trimming shortened V by 5 bases and J by 4 bases, and 11 bases separated the two germline ends. The CDR3 is made up of 14 amino acids. CDR1 and CDR2 from the germline V gene are MGHRA and YSYEKL. The CDR3 loop reads CASSFTRFNEKLFF. The CDR3 DNA is TGCGCCAGCAGCTTCACTCGGTTTAATGAAAAACTGTTTTTT.

This chain joins TRBV7-3 and TRBJ1-5; 7 nucleotides align to TRBD1. CDR3 length equals 18 residues. In germline, CDR1 is SGHTA, CDR2 FQGTGA. J lost 3 bases, V lost 0 bases, and 11 bases had no gene match. The CDR3 spells CASSLTVGTEFFNQPQHF. CDR3 nucleotides: TGTGCCAGCAGCTTAACGGTAGGGACAGAGTTCTTCAATCAGCCCCAGCATTTT.

V is TRBV11-2 and J is TRBJ2-1; TRBD2 matches at 8 bases. This CDR3 has 16 residues. The V segment lost 5 bases and the J segment 0 bases; nucleotides outside the gene matches: 6. Germline CDR1 reads SGHAT; CDR2 reads FQNNGV. CDR3 nucleotides: TGTGCCAGCAGCCCCCTTGGGACTAGCTCCTACAATGAGCAGTTCTTC. Translation gives CASSPLGTSSYNEQFF.

This clone appeared a single time. The chain joins TRBV19 to TRBJ2-5, with TRBD2 as a possible D gene (6 bases). V lost 4 bases and J 9 bases, leaving 12 bases between the germline ends. The CDR3 is 12 residues long. CDR1 is LNHDA, CDR2 SQIVND, per germline (reference sequence). The CDR3 reads CASSTGAFAQYF. The CDR3 nucleotides are TGTGCCAGTAGTACGGGAGCTTTCGCCCAGTACTTC.

The table lists this clone with a few counts. V is TRBV3-1 (or the pseudogene TRBV3-2) and J is TRBJ2-1; no clear D. There are 15 residues in the CDR3. V gave up 1 base and J gave up 0 bases, with 7 bases separating them. Germline V CDR1 and CDR2: LGHDT, YNNKEL (reference sequence). CDR3 amino acids: CASSQGRSSYNEQFF. CDR3 nucleotides: TGTGCCAGCAGCCAAGGTCGGAGCTCCTACAATGAGCAGTTCTTC.

V gene TRBV5-5 combines with J gene TRBJ1-5; D unresolved. From germline, CDR1 is SGHKS and CDR2 YYEKEE (reference sequence). Trimming took off 2 bases at V and 0 bases at J, with 12 bases between the two ends. The CDR3 has 16 amino acids. The CDR3 region is CASSLYTAHSNQPQHF. CDR3 sequence (DNA): TGTGCCAGCAGCTTATACACAGCCCATAGCAATCAGCCCCAGCATTTT.

This clone was found a few times. The genes are TRBV29-1 and TRBJ2-2, with D possibly TRBD1 on 8 matching bases. Germline lookup yields CDR1 SQVTM and CDR2 ANQGSEA. The CDR3 is 16 residues long. V lost 3 bases and J lost 7, with 21 bases in between. The CDR3 bases are TGCAGCGTTGAGGAACGGAACAGGGGGGGCGGCGGGGAGCTGTTTTTT. It codes for CSVEERNRGGGGELFF.

The chain combines TRBV2 with TRBJ1-1; D may be TRBD1 (5 bases). The V gene lost 5 bases and the J gene lost 5 bases, with 9 bases spanning the gap. The CDR3 totals 12 residues. From germline, CDR1 is SNHLY and CDR2 FYNNEI. Here the CDR3 DNA reads TGTGCCAGCAGTCCAGGGTTTACTGAAGCTTTCTTT. Translating gives CASSPGFTEAFF.

The chain is built from TRBV11-2 and TRBJ2-5, with 13 bases fitting TRBD2. V lost 5 bases and J lost 4; bases outside the gene matches: 13. Germline V gene lookup returns CDR1 SGHAT and CDR2 FQNNGV. The CDR3 is 18 residues long. The CDR3 DNA follows: TGTGCCAGCAGCGGAAGGACTAGCGGGAGAGTATTAGGAGAGACCCAGTACTTC. Translated, it gives CASSGRTSGRVLGETQYF.

CDR3 DNA sequence: TGTGCCCGCGTACAGGGGAATACGCAGTATTTT. Translation: CARVQGNTQYF. V and J are TRBV30 and TRBJ2-3; TRBD1 aligns across 7 bases. V lost 8 bases, J lost 7 bases, and 6 bases stayed unmatched. Looked up from germline, CDR1 is GTSNPN and CDR2 is SVGIG (reference sequence). This CDR3 contains 11 residues.

J is TRBJ1-1 and V is TRBV7-8, with D maybe TRBD1 (5 bases). Germline CDR1 and CDR2: SGHVS and FQNEAQ. This CDR3 has 14 amino acids. Trimming removed 5 bases at V and 6 bases at J, with 16 bases between. CDR3 nucleotide sequence: TGTGCCAGCAGCGTCTCGGGGGTGGTTGCTGAAGCTTTCTTT. It codes for CASSVSGVVAEAFF.

V gene TRBV9 combines with J gene TRBJ2-7, with TRBD2 matching 9 bases. Germline V lookup: CDR1 SGDLS, CDR2 YYNGEE. V lost 4 bases and J lost 4; bases outside the gene matches: 9. The CDR3 is 15 residues long. The CDR3 DNA is TGTGCCAGCAGCACAGTAGCGGGAGATCGTTACGAGCAGTACTTC. This gives the protein CASSTVAGDRYEQYF.

V usage is TRBV30 and J usage is TRBJ1-1; possibly TRBD1 for D (6 bases). V gave up 2 bases and J gave up 3 bases, with 7 bases separating them. The CDR3 totals 12 residues. Germline V gives CDR1 GTSNPN, CDR2 SVGIG (reference sequence). The CDR3 sequence: CAWSRTDTEAFF. The CDR3 DNA reads as TGTGCCTGGAGTCGGACAGACACTGAAGCTTTCTTT.

This chain joins TRBV12-3 or TRBV12-4 and TRBJ2-5; TRBD2 is a possible D gene (6 bases). The V end lost 4 bases, the J end lost 4 bases, and 10 bases lay between the germline ends. There are 13 residues in the CDR3. Written as DNA, the CDR3 is TGTGCCAGCAGTTCCAGGGACTTAGAGACCCAGTACTTC. Translation: CASSSRDLETQYF.

The J gene is TRBJ1-1, the V gene TRBV19, with TRBD1 as a possible D gene (5 bases). Germline V gene lookup returns CDR1 LNHDA and CDR2 SQIVND (reference sequence). The CDR3 is 11 amino acids. V was clipped by 8 bases and J by 10 bases, with 14 bases between them. The DNA of the CDR3 is TGTGCCAGTGGCCCCGGCGGGGCAGCTTTCTTT. Its translation is CASGPGGAAFF.

The CDR3 nucleotides read TGTGCCAGCAGCTTAGGATTGGCGGTAACCTACGAGCAGTACTTC. Its protein product is CASSLGLAVTYEQYF. This sequence joins TRBV7-2 and TRBJ2-7; no firm D call. The CDR3 consists of 15 residues. CDR1 SGHTA and CDR2 FQGNSA come from the germline V gene. The germline V and J ends were trimmed by 1 base and 2 bases, with 12 bases remaining between them.

About this clone: Other DNA sequences in the sample encode the same CDR3. The CDR3 bases are TGTGCCAGCAGTCTACGACAGGGAAACTCACCCCTCCACTTT. Translated: CASSLRQGNSPLHF. The chain couples TRBV6-5 to TRBJ1-6; 7 bases are a match to TRBD1. V gave up 5 bases and J gave up 10 bases; unmatched junction bases: 8. The V gene's germline CDR1 is MNHEY and CDR2 SVGAGI. This CDR3 region has 14 residues.

DNA of the CDR3: TGTGCCAGCAGTTTATACAGGGGGAATTCACCCCTCCACTTT. Translating it yields CASSLYRGNSPLHF. The rearrangement links TRBV28 to TRBJ1-6; 8 bases are shared with TRBD1. This CDR3 region has 14 residues. Germline V CDR1 and CDR2: MDHEN, SYDVKM. V gave up 1 base and J gave up 7 bases; unmatched junction bases: 0.

The rearrangement links TRBV6-2 or TRBV6-3 to TRBJ1-2; possibly TRBD1 for D (6 bases). Deletions cut 2 bases from V and 1 base from J, with 20 bases between. Germline CDR1 MNHEY, CDR2 SVGEGT. The CDR3 has 18 residues. The CDR3 sequence: CASSYVGLQGPFNYGYTF. For the CDR3, the DNA is TGTGCCAGCAGTTACGTCGGGCTACAGGGACCCTTTAACTATGGCTACACCTTC.

The genes are TRBV5-4 and TRBJ2-7, with 8 bases identical to TRBD1. Germline-derived CDR1 and CDR2 are SGHNT and YYREEE (reference sequence). The trim removed 4 bases at V and 6 bases at J, leaving 12 bases unmatched. There are 15 residues in the CDR3. This CDR3 reads CASSAGQDPFSEQYF. Written as DNA, the CDR3 is TGTGCCAGCAGCGCGGGACAGGATCCTTTCTCCGAGCAGTACTTC.